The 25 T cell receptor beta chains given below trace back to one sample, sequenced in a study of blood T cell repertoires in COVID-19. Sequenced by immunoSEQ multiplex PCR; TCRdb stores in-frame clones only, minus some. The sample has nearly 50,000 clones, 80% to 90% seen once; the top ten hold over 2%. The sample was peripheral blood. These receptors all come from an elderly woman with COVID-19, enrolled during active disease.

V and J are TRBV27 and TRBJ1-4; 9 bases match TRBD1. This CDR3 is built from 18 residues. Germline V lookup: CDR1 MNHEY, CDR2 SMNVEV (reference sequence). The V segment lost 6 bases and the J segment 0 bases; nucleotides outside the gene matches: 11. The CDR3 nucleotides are TGTGCCAGCAGACTAGTTCCGGGACAGGGAACAACTAATGAAAAACTGTTTTTT. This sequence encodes CASRLVPGQGTTNEKLFF.

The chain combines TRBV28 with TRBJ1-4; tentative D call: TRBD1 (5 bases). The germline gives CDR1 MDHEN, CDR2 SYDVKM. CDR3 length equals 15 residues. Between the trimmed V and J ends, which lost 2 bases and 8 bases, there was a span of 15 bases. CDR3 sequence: CASSLGGKAGEKLFF. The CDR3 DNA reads TGTGCCAGCAGTTTAGGGGGGAAAGCAGGGGAAAAACTGTTTTTT.

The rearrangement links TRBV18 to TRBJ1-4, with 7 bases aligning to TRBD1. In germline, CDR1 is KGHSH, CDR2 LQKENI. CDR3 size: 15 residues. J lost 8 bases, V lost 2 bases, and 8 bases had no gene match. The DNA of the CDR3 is TGTGCCAGCTCACCAAGCCACAGGGGTAGCGAAAAACTGTTTTTT. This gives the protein CASSPSHRGSEKLFF.

In DNA, the CDR3 is TGTGCCAGCAGCCAACCAGGGGATCAGCCCCAGCATTTT. Its protein is CASSQPGDQPQHF. The chain joins TRBV5-5 to TRBJ1-5; tentative D call: TRBD1 (6 bases). CDR1 and CDR2 from the germline V gene are SGHKS and YYEKEE (reference sequence). The V end was cut by 4 bases, the J end by 5 bases, with 10 bases between. The CDR3 spans 13 residues.

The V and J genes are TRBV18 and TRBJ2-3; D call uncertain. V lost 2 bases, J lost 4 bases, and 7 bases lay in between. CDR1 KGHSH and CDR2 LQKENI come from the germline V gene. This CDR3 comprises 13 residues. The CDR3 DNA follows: TGTGCCAGCTCACCAAGCCGGTCAGATACGCAGTATTTT. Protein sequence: CASSPSRSDTQYF.

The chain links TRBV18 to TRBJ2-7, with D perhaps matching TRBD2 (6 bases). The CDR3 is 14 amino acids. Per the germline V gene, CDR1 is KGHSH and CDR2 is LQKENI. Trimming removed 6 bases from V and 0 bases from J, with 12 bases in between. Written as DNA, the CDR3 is TGTGCCAGCTCCGGGTGGGGGGACTCCTACGAGCAGTACTTC. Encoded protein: CASSGWGDSYEQYF.

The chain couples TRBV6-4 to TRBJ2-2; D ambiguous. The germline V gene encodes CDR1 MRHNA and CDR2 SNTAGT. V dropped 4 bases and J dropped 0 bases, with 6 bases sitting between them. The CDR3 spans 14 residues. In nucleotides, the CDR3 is TGTGCCAGCAGTGTACAGACGAACACCGGGGAGCTGTTTTTT. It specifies CASSVQTNTGELFF.

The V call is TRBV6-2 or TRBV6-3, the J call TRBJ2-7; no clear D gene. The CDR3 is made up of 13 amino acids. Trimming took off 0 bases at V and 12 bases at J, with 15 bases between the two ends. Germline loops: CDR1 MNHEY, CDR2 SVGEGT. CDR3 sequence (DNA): TGTGCCAGCAGTTACTCGAGTCAGGCGATTCGGTACTTC. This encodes CASSYSSQAIRYF.

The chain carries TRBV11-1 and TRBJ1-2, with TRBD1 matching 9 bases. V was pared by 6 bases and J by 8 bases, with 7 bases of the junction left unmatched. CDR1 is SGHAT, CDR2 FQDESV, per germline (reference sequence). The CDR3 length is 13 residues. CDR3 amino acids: CASSLTGGAGYTF. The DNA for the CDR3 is TGTGCCAGCAGTTTAACAGGGGGCGCAGGCTACACCTTC.

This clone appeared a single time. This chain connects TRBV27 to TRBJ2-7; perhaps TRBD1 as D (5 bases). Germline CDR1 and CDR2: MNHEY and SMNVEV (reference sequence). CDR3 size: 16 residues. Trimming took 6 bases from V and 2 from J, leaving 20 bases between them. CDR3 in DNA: TGTGCCAGCAGCTCCCGACCCAGGGATGGCCCCTACGAGCAGTACTTC. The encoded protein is CASSSRPRDGPYEQYF.

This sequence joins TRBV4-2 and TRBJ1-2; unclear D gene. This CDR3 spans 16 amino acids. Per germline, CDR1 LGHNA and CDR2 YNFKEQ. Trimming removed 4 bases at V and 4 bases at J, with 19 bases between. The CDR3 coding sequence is TGTGCCAGCAGCCGTGCAGGCTCCACAGAGGGCTATGGCTACACCTTC. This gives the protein CASSRAGSTEGYGYTF.

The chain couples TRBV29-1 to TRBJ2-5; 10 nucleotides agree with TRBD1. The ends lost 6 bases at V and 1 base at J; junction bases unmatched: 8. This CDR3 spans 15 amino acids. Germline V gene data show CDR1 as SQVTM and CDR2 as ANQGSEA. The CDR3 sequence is CSVQGQGVSQETQYF. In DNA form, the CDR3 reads TGCAGCGTCCAAGGACAGGGGGTCTCCCAAGAGACCCAGTACTTC.

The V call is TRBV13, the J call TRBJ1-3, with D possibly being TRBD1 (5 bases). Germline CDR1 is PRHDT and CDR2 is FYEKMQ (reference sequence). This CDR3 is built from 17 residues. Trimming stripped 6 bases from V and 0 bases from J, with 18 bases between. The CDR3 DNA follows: TGTGCCAGCAGGGGGCAGGGTTTTTTCCCCTCTGGAAACACCATATATTTT. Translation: CASRGQGFFPSGNTIYF.

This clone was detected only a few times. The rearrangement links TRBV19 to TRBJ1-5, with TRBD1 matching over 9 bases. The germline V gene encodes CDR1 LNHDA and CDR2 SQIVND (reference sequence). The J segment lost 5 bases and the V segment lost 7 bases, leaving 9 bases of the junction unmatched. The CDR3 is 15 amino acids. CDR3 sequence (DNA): TGTGCCAGTACCCCGGTGGGACAGGGATATCAGCCCCAGCATTTT. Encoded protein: CASTPVGQGYQPQHF. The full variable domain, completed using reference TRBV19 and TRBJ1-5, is DGGITQSPKYLFRKEGQNVTLSCEQNLNHDAMYWYRQDPGQGLRLIYYSQIVNDFQKGDIAEGYSVSREKKESFPLTVTSAQKNPTAFYLCASTPVGQGYQPQHFGDGTRLSIL.

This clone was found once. The CDR3 loop reads CASSPTGLSNQPQHF. The CDR3 nucleotides are TGTGCCAGCTCGCCGACAGGGCTTAGCAATCAGCCCCAGCATTTT. The chain joins TRBV18 to TRBJ1-5; 7 positions agree with TRBD1. The CDR3 consists of 15 residues. J lost 0 bases, V lost 6 bases, and 5 bases had no gene match. CDR1 and CDR2 (germline): KGHSH, LQKENI.

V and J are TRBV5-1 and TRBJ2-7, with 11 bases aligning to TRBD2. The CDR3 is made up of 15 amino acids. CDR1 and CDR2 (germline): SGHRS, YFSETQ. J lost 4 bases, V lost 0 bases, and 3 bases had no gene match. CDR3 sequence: CASSLGLAGGYEQYF. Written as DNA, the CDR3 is TGCGCCAGCAGCTTGGGTCTAGCGGGGGGTTACGAGCAGTACTTC.

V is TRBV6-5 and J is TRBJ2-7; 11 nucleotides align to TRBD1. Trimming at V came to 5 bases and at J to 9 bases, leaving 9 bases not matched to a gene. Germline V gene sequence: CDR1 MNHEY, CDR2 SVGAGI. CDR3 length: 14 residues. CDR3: CASSKGQGVSSQYF. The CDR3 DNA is TGTGCCAGCAGTAAGGGACAGGGGGTGAGTTCGCAGTACTTC.

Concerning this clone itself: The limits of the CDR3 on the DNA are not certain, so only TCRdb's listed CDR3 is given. The CDR3 is CASSKWGQGANTGELFF. V usage is TRBV21-1 and J usage is TRBJ2-2; the DNA was not used to check the table's D call, TRBD1. TRBV21-1 is a recognized pseudogene. The CDR3 region is 17 residues in length, termini included.

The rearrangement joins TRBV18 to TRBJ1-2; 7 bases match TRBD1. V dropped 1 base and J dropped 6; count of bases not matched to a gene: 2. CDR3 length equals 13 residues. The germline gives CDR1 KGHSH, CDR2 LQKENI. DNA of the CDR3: TGTGCCAGCTCACCACGGACAGGTGATGGCTACACCTTC. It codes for CASSPRTGDGYTF.

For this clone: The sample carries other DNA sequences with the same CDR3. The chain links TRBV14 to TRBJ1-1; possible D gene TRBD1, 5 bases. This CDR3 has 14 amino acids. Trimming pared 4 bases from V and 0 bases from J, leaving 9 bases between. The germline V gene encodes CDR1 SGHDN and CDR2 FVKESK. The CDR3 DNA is TGTGCCAGCAGCCTCCCAGGGTTGAACACTGAAGCTTTCTTT. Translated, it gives CASSLPGLNTEAFF.

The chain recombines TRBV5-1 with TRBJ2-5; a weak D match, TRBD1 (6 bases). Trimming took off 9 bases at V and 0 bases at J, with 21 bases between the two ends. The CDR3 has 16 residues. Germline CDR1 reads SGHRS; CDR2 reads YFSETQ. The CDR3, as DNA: TGCGCCATCCGGGATGGGGGCAGGGGAGACCAAGAGACCCAGTACTTC. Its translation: CAIRDGGRGDQETQYF. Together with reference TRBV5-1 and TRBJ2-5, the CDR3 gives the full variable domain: KAGVTQTPRYLIKTRGQQVTLSCSPISGHRSVSWYQQTPGQGLQFLFEYFSETQRNKGNFPGRFSGRQFSNSRSEMNVSTLELGDSALYLCAIRDGGRGDQETQYFGPGTRLLVL.

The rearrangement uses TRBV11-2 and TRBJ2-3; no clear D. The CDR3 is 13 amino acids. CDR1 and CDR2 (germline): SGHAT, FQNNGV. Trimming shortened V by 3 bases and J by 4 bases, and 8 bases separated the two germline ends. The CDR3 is CASSFSPADTQYF. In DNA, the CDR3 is TGTGCCAGCAGCTTTTCGCCGGCAGATACGCAGTATTTT.

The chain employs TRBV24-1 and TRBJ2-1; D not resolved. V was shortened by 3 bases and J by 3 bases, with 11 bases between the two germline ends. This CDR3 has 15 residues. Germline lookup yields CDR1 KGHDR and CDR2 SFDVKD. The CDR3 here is CATSDPAASYNEQFF. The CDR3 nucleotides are TGTGCCACCAGTGATCCTGCGGCCAGCTACAATGAGCAGTTCTTC.

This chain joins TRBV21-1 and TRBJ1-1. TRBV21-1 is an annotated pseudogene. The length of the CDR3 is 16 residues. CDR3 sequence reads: CASSKKEEDMNTEAFF. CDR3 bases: TGTGCCAGCAGCAAAAAAGAAGAGGATATGAACACTGAAGCTTTCTTT.

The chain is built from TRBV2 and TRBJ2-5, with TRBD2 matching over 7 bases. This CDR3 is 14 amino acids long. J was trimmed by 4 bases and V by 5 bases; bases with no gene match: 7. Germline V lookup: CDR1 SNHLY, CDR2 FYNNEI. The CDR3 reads CASSPGGGAETQYF. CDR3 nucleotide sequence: TGTGCCAGCAGTCCGGGAGGAGGTGCAGAGACCCAGTACTTC.